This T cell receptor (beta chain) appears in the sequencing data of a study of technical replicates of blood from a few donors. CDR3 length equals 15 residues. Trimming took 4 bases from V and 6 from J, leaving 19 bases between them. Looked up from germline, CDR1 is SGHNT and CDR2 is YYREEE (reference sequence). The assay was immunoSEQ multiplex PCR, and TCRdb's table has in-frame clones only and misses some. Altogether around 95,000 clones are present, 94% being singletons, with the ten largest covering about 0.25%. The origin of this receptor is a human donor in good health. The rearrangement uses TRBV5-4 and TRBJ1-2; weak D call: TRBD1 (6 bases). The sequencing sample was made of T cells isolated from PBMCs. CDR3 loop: CASSQDNRDKNGYTF. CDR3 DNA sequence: TGTGCCAGCAGCCAGGACAACAGGGACAAGAATGGCTACACCTTC.